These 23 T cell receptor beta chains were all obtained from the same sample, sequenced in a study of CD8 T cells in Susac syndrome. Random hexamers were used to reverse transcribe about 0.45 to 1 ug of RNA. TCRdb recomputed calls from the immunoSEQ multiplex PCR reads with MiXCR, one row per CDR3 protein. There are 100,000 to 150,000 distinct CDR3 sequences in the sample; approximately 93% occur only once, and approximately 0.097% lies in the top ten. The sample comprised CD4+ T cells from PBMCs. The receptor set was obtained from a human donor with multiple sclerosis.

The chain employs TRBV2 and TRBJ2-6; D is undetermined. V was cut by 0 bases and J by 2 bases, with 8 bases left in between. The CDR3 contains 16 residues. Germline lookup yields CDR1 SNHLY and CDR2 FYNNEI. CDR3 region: CASSEAPRAGANVLTF. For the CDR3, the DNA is TGTGCCAGCAGTGAAGCGCCCAGAGCTGGGGCCAACGTCCTGACTTTC. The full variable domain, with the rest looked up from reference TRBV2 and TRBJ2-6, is EPEVTQTPSHQVTQMGQEVILRCVPISNHLYFYWYRQILGQKVEFLVSFYNNEISEKSEIFDDQFSVERPDGSNFTLKIRSTKLEDSAMYFCASSEAPRAGANVLTFGAGSRLTVL.

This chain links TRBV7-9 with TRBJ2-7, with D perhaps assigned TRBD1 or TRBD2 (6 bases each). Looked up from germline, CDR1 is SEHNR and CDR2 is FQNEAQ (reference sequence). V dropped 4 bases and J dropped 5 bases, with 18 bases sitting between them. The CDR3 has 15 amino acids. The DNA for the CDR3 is TGTGCCAGCAGCTGGGGGGCAGGGGCTAGCGACGAGCAGTACTTC. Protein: CASSWGAGASDEQYF.

As DNA, the CDR3 is TGTGCCATCAGTGACGGACACCTATCCTACGAGCAGTACTTC. This encodes CAISDGHLSYEQYF. The V gene is TRBV10-3, the J gene TRBJ2-7, with a tentative D call TRBD1 (5 bases). The CDR3 extends over 14 amino acids. Trimming took 3 bases from V and 1 from J, leaving 10 bases between them. The V gene's germline CDR1 is ENHRY and CDR2 SYGVKD.

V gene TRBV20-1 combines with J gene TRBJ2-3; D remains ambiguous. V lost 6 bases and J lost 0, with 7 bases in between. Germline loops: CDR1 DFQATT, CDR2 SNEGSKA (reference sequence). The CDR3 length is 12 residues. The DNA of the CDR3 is TGCAGTGCCCCCGACAGCACAGATACGCAGTATTTT. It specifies CSAPDSTDTQYF.

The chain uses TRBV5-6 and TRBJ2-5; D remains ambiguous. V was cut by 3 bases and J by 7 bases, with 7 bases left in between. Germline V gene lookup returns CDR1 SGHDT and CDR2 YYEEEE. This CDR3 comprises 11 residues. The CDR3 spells CASSSLATQYF. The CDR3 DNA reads TGTGCCAGCAGCTCCCTCGCGACCCAGTACTTC. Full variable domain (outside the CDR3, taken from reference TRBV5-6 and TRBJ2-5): DAGVTQSPTHLIKTRGQQVTLRCSPKSGHDTVSWYQQALGQGPQFIFQYYEEEERQRGNFPDRFSGHQFPNYSSELNVNALLLGDSALYLCASSSLATQYFGPGTRLLVL.

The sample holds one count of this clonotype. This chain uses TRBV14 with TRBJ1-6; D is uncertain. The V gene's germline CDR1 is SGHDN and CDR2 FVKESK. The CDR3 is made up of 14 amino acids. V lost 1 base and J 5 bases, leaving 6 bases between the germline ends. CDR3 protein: CASSQGWDNSPLHF. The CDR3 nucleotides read TGTGCCAGCAGCCAAGGGTGGGATAATTCACCCCTCCACTTT.

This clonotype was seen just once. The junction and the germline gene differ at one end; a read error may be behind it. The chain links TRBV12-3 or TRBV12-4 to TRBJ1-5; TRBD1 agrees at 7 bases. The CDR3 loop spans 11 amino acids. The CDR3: CASSSSGQRNF. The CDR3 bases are TGTGCCAGCAGTTCCTCGGGACAGAGGAATTTT.

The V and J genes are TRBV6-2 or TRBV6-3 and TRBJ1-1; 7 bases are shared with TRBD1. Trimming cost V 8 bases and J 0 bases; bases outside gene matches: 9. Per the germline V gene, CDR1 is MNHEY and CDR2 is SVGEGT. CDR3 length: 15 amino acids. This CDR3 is CASGDSVLMNTEAFF. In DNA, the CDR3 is TGTGCCAGCGGGGACAGCGTACTCATGAACACTGAAGCTTTCTTT.

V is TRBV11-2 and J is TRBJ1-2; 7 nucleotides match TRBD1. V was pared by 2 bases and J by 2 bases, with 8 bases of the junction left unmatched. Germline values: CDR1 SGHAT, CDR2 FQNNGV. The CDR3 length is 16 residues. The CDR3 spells CASSLTPWTGNYGYTF. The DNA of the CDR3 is TGTGCCAGCAGCTTAACCCCCTGGACAGGAAACTATGGCTACACCTTC.

The CDR3 DNA reads as TGTGCCAGCAGTTTCCGTGCTTACAGGGGGCCCACCGGGGAGCTGTTTTTT. The encoded protein is CASSFRAYRGPTGELFF. This sequence joins TRBV28 and TRBJ2-2, with 9 bases matching TRBD1. V was clipped by 3 bases and J by 4 bases; unmatched bases: 9. CDR1 and CDR2 from the germline V gene are MDHEN and SYDVKM. The CDR3 length is 17 residues.

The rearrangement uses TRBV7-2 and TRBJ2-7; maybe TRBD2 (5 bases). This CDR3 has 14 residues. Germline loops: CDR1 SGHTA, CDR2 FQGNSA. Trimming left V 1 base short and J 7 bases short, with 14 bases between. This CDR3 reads CASSLGGSRREQYF. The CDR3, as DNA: TGTGCCAGCAGCTTAGGGGGAAGCCGGAGGGAGCAGTACTTC. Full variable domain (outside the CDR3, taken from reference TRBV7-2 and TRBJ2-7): GAGVSQSPSNKVTEKGKDVELRCDPISGHTALYWYRQSLGQGLEFLIYFQGNSAPDKSGLPSDRFSAERTGGSVSTLTIQRTQQEDSAVYLCASSLGGSRREQYFGPGTRLTVT.

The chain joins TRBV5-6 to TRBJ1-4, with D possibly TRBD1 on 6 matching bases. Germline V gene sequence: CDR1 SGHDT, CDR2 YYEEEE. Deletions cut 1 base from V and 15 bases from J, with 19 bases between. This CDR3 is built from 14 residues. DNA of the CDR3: TGTGCCAGCAGCTTGAGTGCGCCGGTGAGGGGGGTGTTTTTT. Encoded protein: CASSLSAPVRGVFF.

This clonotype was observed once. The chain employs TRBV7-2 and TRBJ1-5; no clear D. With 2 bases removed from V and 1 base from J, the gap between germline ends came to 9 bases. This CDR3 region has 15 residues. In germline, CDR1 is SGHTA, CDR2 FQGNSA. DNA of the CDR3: TGTGCCAGCAGCTTAAATCCCAGAAGCAATCAGCCCCAGCATTTT. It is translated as CASSLNPRSNQPQHF.

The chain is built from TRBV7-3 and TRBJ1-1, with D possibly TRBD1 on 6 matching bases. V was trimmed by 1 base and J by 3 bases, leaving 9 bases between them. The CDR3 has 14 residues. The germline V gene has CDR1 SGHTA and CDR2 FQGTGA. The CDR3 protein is CASSLNEGDTEAFF. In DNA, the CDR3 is TGTGCCAGCAGCTTAAACGAGGGGGACACTGAAGCTTTCTTT.

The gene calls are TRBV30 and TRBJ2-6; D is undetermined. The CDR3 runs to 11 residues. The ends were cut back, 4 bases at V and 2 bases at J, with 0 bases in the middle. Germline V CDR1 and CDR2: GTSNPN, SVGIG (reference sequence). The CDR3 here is CAWTGANVLTF. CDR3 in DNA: TGTGCCTGGACTGGGGCCAACGTCCTGACTTTC.

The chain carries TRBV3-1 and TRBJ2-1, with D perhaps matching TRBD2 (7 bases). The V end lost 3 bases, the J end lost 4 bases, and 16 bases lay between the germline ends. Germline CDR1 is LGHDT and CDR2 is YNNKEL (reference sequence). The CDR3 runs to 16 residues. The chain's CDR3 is CASSQLARGAYNEQFF. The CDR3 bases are TGTGCCAGCAGCCAGCTGGCCCGGGGGGCTTACAATGAGCAGTTCTTC.

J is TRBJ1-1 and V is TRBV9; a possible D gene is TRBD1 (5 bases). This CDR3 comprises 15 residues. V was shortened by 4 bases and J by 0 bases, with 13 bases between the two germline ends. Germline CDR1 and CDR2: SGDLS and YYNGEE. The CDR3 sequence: CASSPRTNMNTEAFF. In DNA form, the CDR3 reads TGTGCCAGCAGCCCCCGGACAAATATGAACACTGAAGCTTTCTTT.

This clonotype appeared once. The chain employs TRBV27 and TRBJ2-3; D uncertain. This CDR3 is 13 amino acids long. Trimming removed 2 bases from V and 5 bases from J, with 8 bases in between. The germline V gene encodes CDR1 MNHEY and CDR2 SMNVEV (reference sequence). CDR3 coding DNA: TGTGCCAGCAGTTTACGTTACGGAGATACGCAGTATTTT. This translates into CASSLRYGDTQYF.

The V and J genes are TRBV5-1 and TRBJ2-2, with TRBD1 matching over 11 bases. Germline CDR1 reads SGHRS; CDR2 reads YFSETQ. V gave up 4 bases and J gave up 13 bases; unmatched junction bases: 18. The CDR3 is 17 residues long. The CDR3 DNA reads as TGCGCCAGCAGCCGGGACGGACAGGGGGCGAACACCGGGTTGCTGTTTTTT. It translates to CASSRDGQGANTGLLFF.

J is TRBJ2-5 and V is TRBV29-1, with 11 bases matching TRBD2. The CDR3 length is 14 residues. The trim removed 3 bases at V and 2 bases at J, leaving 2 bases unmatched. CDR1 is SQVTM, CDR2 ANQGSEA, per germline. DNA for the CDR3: TGCAGCGTTGACTCTAGCGGGGGGCAAGAGACCCAGTACTTC. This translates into CSVDSSGGQETQYF.

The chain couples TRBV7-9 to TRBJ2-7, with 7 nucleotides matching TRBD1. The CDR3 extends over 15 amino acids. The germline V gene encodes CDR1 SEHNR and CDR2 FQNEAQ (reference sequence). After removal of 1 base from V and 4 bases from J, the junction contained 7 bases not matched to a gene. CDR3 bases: TGTGCCAGCAGCTTAGTTATAGGGGGCGCGTACGAGCAGTACTTC. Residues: CASSLVIGGAYEQYF.

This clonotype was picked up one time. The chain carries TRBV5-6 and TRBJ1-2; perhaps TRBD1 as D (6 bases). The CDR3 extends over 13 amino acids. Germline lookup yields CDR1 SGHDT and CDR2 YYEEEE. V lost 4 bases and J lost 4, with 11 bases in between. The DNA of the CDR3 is TGTGCCAGCAGCCGGGACATTGTCTATGGCTACACCTTC. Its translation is CASSRDIVYGYTF.

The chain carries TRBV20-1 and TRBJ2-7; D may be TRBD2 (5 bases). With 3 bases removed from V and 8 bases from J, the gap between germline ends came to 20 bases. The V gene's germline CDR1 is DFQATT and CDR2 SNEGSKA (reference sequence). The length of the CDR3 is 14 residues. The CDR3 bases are TGCAGTGCTAGTTTGGTAAGAGGGTCCTTGCAGCAGTACTTC. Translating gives CSASLVRGSLQQYF.